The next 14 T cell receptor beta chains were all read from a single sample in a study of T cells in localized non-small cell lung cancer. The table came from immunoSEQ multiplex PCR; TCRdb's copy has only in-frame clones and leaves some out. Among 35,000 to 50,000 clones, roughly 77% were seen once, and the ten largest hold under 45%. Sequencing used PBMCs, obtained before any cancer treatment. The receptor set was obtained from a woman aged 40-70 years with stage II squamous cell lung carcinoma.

The CDR3 bases are TGTGCCAGCAGCGTAGTTGCGGGTGTCGGGGAGCTGTTTTTT. It translates to CASSVVAGVGELFF. The chain joins TRBV9 to TRBJ2-2; D is perhaps TRBD2 (5 bases). The V end was cut by 0 bases, the J end by 7 bases, with 10 bases between. The CDR3 is 14 residues long. Germline V gene sequence: CDR1 SGDLS, CDR2 YYNGEE. Combining the CDR3 with reference TRBV9 and TRBJ2-2 gives the whole variable domain DSGVTQTPKHLITATGQRVTLRCSPRSGDLSVYWYQQSLDQGLQFLIQYYNGEERAKGNILERFSAQQFPDLHSELNLSSLELGDSALYFCASSVVAGVGELFFGEGSRLTVL.

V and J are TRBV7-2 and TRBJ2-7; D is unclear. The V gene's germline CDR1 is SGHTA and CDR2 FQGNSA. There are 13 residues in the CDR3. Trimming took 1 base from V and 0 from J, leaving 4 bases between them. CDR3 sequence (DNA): TGTGCCAGCAGCTTAGGACACTCCTACGAGCAGTACGTC. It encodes CASSLGHSYEQYV.

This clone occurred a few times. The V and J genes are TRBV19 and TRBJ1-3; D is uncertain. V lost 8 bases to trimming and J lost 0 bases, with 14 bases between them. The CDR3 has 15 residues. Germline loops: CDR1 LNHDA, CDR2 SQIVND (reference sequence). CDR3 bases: TGTGCCAGTTCCCGGACGGCAGTCTCTGGAAACACCATATATTTT. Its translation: CASSRTAVSGNTIYF.

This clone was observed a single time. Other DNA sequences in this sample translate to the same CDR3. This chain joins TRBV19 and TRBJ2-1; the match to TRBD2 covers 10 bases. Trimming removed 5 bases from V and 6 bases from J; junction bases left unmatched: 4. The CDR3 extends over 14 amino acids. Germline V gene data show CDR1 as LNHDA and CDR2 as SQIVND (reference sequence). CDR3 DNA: TGTGCCAGTAGTCCCAGACTAGCGGGCAATGAGCAGTTCTTC. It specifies CASSPRLAGNEQFF.

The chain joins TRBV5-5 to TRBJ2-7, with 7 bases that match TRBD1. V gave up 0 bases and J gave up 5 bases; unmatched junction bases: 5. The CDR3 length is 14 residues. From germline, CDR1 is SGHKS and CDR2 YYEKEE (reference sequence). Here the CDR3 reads CASSLGGQDHEQYV. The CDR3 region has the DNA TGTGCCAGCAGCTTGGGTGGACAGGACCACGAGCAGTACGTC.

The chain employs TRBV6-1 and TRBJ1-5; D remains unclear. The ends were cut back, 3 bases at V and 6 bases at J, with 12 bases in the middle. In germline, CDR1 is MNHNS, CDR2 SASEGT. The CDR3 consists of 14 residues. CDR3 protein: CASSDNFSGQPQHF. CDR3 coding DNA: TGTGCCAGCAGTGACAATTTTTCGGGTCAGCCCCAGCATTTT.

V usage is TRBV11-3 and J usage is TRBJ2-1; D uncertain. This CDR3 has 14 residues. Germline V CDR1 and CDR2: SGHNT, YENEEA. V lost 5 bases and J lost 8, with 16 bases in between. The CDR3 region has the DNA TGTGCCAGCAGCCTTACTGACGGAAAGCATGAGCAGTTCTTC. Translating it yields CASSLTDGKHEQFF.

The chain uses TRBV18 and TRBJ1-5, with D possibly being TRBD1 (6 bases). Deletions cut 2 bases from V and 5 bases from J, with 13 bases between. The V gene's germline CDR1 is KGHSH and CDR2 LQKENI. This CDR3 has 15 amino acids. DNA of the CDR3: TGTGCCAGCTCACCATCTTCCGCAGGGGATCAGCCCCAGCATTTT. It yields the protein CASSPSSAGDQPQHF.

The CDR3 coding sequence is TGTGCCAGCAGTTTAAGGGGGTCCGGCCTAGCGGGAGTTTCCAATGAGCAGTTCTTC. Translation: CASSLRGSGLAGVSNEQFF. This chain links TRBV27 with TRBJ2-1, with 10 positions matching TRBD2. V shed 2 bases and J 6 bases; nucleotides not matched to a gene: 16. The germline gives CDR1 MNHEY, CDR2 SMNVEV (reference sequence). This CDR3 is 19 amino acids long.

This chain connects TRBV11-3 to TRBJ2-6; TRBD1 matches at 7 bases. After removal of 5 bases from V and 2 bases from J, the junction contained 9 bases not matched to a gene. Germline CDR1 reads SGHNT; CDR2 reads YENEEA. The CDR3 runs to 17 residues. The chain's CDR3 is CASSPGPGGAGANVLTF. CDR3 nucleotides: TGTGCCAGCAGCCCTGGGCCAGGGGGTGCTGGGGCCAACGTCCTGACTTTC.

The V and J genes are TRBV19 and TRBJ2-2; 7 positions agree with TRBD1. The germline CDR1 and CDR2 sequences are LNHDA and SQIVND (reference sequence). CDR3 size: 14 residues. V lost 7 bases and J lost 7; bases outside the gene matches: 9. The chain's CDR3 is CASTRQGEGGELFF. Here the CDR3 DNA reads TGTGCCAGTACCCGACAGGGAGAGGGCGGGGAGCTGTTTTTT.

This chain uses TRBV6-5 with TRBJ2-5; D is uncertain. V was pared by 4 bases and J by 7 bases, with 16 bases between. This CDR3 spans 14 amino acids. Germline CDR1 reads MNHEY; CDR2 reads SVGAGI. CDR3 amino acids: CASSSPDPSRTQYF. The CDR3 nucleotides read TGTGCCAGCAGTTCCCCTGATCCTTCCAGGACCCAGTACTTC.

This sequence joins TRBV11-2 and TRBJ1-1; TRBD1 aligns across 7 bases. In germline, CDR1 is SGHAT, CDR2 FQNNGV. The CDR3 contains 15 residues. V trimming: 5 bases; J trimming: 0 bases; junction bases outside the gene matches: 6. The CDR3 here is CASSPVTGMNTEAFF. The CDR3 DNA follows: TGTGCCAGCAGCCCAGTGACAGGGATGAACACTGAAGCTTTCTTT.

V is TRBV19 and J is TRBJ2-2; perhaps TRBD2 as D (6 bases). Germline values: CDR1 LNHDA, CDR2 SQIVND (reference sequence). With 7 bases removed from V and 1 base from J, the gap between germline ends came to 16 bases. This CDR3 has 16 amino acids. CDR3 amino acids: CASTPLGTGNTGELFF. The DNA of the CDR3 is TGTGCCAGTACCCCCCTGGGGACTGGGAACACCGGGGAGCTGTTTTTT. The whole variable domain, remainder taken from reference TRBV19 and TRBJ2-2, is DGGITQSPKYLFRKEGQNVTLSCEQNLNHDAMYWYRQDPGQGLRLIYYSQIVNDFQKGDIAEGYSVSREKKESFPLTVTSAQKNPTAFYLCASTPLGTGNTGELFFGEGSRLTVL.